The clone carrying this T cell receptor beta chain was counted a few times. Researchers amplified the TCR beta CDR3 regions from RNA transcripts. HTBI primers were used for first-round RT-PCR of the TCR CDR3. TCRdb re-derived calls from the multiplex PCR reads in MiXCR, one entry per CDR3 protein. Here the sample spans 500,000 to 700,000 distinct CDR3 sequences, roughly 17% being singletons. Over 18 months, lack of ophthalmopathy progression marked Graves' hyperthyroidism as stable. Exclusions: uncontrolled infection, other autoimmune disease, pregnancy, lactation. Thyroid ultrasound and orbital computed tomography, with clinical symptoms and serum thyroxine and TRAb, informed diagnoses. PBMCs were sourced from roughly 9.7 ml fresh peripheral blood. This entry belongs to a study of T cells in Graves' hyperthyroidism and ophthalmopathy. The CDR3 length is 14 residues. The V gene lost 2 bases and the J gene lost 6 bases, with 11 bases spanning the gap. Germline CDR1 is LGHDT and CDR2 is YNNKEL (reference sequence).

This sequence joins TRBV3-1 and TRBJ1-5; D gene ambiguous. Sequencing input: blood. The receptor was derived from a woman aged 18-29 years with Graves' hyperthyroidism. CDR3 DNA sequence: TGTGCCAGCAGCCAACAGTTTCCCAGTCAGCCCCAGCATTTT. It translates to CASSQQFPSQPQHF.